The 4 T cell receptor beta chains reported below all come from one sample, sequenced in a study of radiotherapy plus CTLA-4 blockade in lung cancer. Here immunoSEQ multiplex PCR was the method, and the copy in TCRdb shows in-frame clones only, minus some. In the table there are 40,000 to 50,000 clones, around 72% of which are singletons. The specimen comprised peripheral blood, sampled from a patient treated with radiotherapy plus ipilimumab. These receptors all come from a human donor with non-small cell lung cancer who had a complete response to radiotherapy plus ipilimumab.

J is TRBJ1-1 and V is TRBV11-3; no definite D call. Germline V gives CDR1 SGHNT, CDR2 YENEEA. Trimming left V 0 bases short and J 3 bases short, with 11 bases between. The CDR3 sequence is 15 residues long. CDR3 in DNA: TGTGCCAGCAGCTTAGATGGCAACAGATACACTGAAGCTTTCTTT. Amino acids: CASSLDGNRYTEAFF.

The chain links TRBV5-6 to TRBJ2-3, with D perhaps TRBD1 (6 bases). V was clipped by 5 bases and J by 1 base, with 17 bases between them. Per the germline V gene, CDR1 is SGHDT and CDR2 is YYEEEE. The CDR3 has 16 residues. CDR3: CASRPALGHGTDTQYF. As DNA, the CDR3 is TGTGCCAGCAGGCCTGCCCTGGGACACGGCACAGATACGCAGTATTTT.

This clone has only a few counts. The gene calls are TRBV7-2 and TRBJ1-2; 7 bases are shared with TRBD1. In germline, CDR1 is SGHTA, CDR2 FQGNSA. The CDR3 length is 18 residues. V lost 2 bases and J lost 6; bases outside the gene matches: 18. The CDR3 bases are TGTGCCAGCAGCTTATATGGGGACAGCTATTTGGACTACCATGGCTACACCTTC. It is translated as CASSLYGDSYLDYHGYTF.

This clone was counted once. The rearrangement joins TRBV6-5 to TRBJ2-1; 8 nucleotides align to TRBD2. With 1 base clipped from V and 6 bases from J, the junction kept 8 bases outside the gene matches. The germline V gene encodes CDR1 MNHEY and CDR2 SVGAGI. The CDR3 totals 16 residues. CDR3 DNA: TGTGCCAGCAGTTACTTTGCAGCGGGAGCTCTCAATGAGCAGTTCTTC. Amino acids: CASSYFAAGALNEQFF.